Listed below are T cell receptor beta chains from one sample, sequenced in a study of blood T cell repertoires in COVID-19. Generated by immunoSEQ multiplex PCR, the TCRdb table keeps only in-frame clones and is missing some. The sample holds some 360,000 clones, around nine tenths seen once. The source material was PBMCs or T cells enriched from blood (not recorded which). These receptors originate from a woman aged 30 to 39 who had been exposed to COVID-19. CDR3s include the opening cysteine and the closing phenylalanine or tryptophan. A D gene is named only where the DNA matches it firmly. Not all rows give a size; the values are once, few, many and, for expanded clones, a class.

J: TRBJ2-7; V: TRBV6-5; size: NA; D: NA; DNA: TGTGCCAGCAGTCTAACAGGTCCCCCAAACCACGAGCAGTACTTC; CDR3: CASSLTGPPNHEQYF
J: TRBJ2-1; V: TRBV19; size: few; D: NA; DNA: TGTGCCAGTAGTATTTTCGAGACTCCCAATGAGCAGTTCTTC; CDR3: CASSIFETPNEQFF
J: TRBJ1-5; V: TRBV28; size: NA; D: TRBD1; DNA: TGTGCCACCAGGGGGGGGTATAGCAATCAGCCCCAGCATTTT; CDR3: CATRGGYSNQPQHF
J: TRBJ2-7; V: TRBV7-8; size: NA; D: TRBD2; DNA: TGTGCCAGCAGCACCTGGACTAGCGGGAGCCTCCACGAGCAGTACTTC; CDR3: CASSTWTSGSLHEQYF
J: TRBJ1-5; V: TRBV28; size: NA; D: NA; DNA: TGTGCCAGCAGTTTGTTGCTCAAAAAACAGGATTATAGCAATCAGCCCCAGCATTTT; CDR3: CASSLLLKKQDYSNQPQHF
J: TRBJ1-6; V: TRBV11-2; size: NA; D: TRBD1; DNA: TGTGCCAGCAGCCAGGGACAGGACCGGACTTTT; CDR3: CASSQGQDRTF
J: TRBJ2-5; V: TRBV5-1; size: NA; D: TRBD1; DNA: TGCGCCAGCAGCACCGGACAGGGTGGGGAGACCCAGTACTTC; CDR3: CASSTGQGGETQYF
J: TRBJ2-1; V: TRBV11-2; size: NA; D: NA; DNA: TGTGCCAGCAGCTTGCCGAATAGCTGGAATGAGCAGTTCTTC; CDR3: CASSLPNSWNEQFF
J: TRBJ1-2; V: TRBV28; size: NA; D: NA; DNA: TGTGCCAGCAGTTCCAGGGGCTACACCTTC; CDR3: CASSSRGYTF
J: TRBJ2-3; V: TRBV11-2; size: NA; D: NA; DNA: TGTGCCAGCAGCTTAACTTATAGCACAGATACGCAGTATTTT; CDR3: CASSLTYSTDTQYF
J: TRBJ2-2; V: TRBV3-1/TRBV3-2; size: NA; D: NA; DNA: TGTGCCAGCAGGCAGCCCGATGCGGGACAGTCGAACACCGGGGAGCTGTTTTTT; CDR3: CASRQPDAGQSNTGELFF
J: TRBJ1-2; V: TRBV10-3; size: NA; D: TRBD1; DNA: TGTGCCATCAGTGAGTCGGACAGGGGCCTTAACTATGGCTACACCTTC; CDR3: CAISESDRGLNYGYTF
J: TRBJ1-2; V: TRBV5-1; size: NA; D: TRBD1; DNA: TGCGCCAGCGGCCAGACAGGGGTTGGGAGCTCTAACTATGGCTACACCTTC; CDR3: CASGQTGVGSSNYGYTF
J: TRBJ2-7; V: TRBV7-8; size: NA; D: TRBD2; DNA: TGTGCCAGCAGCCTAAGACCATCTAGCGGGAGGACTCTTACCTACGAGCAGTACTTC; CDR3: CASSLRPSSGRTLTYEQYF
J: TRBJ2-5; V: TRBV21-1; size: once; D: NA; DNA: TGTGCTCAGCGGGGGGGCCGAGAGACCCAGTACTTC; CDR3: CAQRGGRETQYF
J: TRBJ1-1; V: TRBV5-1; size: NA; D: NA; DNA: TGCGCCAGCAGCTTGGTACGTAGGGGGAACACTGAAGCTTTCTTT; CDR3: CASSLVRRGNTEAFF
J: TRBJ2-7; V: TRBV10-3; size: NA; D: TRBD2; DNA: TGTGCCATCAGTGAGCGGGAGGGCTACGAGCAGTACTTC; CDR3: CAISEREGYEQYF
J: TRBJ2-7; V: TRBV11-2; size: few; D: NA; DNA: TGTGCCAGCAGCCAGACCCCAGGGTTCGAGCAGTACTTC; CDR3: CASSQTPGFEQYF
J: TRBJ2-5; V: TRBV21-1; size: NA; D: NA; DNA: TGTGCCAGCAGCAAAACCCGACTAGCGGGAGAACCCCAACAAGAGACCCAGTACTTC; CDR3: CASSKTRLAGEPQQETQYF
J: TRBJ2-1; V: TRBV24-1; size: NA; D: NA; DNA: TGTGCCACCAGTACCAACGTCGGCTACAATGAGCAGTTCTTC; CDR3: CATSTNVGYNEQFF
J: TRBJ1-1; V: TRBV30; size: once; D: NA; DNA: TGTGCCTGGAGGAGGCAGGGCGACACTGAAGCTTTCTTT; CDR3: CAWRRQGDTEAFF
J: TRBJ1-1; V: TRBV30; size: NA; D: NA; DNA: TGTGCCTGGAGCCTCAGGTTGACTGAAGCTTTCTTT; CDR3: CAWSLRLTEAFF
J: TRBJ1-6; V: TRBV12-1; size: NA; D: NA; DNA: TGTGCCAGCCCAGCCGGGACAGGGGGTAAGGTTGGAAATTCACCCCTCCACTTT; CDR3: CASPAGTGGKVGNSPLHF
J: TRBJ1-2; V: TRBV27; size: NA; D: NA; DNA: TGTGCCAGCAGTCCCTTACAGGGAAACTATGGCTACACCTTC; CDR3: CASSPLQGNYGYTF
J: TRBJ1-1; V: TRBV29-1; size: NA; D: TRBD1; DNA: TGCAGCGTTGAGGGGGACAGGGGTGACACTGAAGCTTTCTTT; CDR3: CSVEGDRGDTEAFF
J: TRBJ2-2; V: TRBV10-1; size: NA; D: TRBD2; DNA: TGCGCCAGCAGTGAGGCTAGCGGGAGTGTTTTGTCCGGGGAGCTGTTTTTT; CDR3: CASSEASGSVLSGELFF
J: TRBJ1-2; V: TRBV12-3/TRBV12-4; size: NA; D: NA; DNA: TGTGCCAGCAGTTTCGACAGTGATCTTGGCTACACCTTC; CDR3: CASSFDSDLGYTF
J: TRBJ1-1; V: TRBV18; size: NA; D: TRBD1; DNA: TGTGCCAGCTCATCAAGCTTACAGGGGCGTACTGAAGCTTTCTTT; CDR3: CASSSSLQGRTEAFF
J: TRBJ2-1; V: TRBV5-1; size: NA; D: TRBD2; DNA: TGCGCCAGCGGGATTCCGACTGGCGGGAGGGCCCTGGGTAGCCACAATGAGCAGTTCTTC; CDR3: CASGIPTGGRALGSHNEQFF
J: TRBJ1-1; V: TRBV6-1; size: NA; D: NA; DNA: TGTGCCAGCAGTGAAGCGGATTGGGTACAATCAGGGTACACTGAAGCTTTCTTT; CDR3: CASSEADWVQSGYTEAFF
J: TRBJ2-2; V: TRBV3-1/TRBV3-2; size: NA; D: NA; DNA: TGTGCCAGCAGCCAAGGCCTCAGGAACACCGGGGAGCTGTTTTTT; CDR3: CASSQGLRNTGELFF
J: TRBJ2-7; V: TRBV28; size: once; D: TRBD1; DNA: TGTGCCAGCACTACAGGGGCCTACGGAAAAATAACTCAAGACTCCTACGAGCAGTACTTC; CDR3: CASTTGAYGKITQDSYEQYF
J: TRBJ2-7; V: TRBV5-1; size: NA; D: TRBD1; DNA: TGCGCCAGCAGCTTGGAAGGGACAGGTGGGACCTACGAGCAGTACTTC; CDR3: CASSLEGTGGTYEQYF
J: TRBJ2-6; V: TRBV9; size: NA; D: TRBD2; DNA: TGTGCCAGCAGCGATCGGAGCGGGAGTACTGGGGCCAACGTCCTGACTTTC; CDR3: CASSDRSGSTGANVLTF
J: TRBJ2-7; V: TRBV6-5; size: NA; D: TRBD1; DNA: TGTGCCAGCAGTCAACCGGGACAGGGGGTCTACGAGCAGTACTTC; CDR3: CASSQPGQGVYEQYF
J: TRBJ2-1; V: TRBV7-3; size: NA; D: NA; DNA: TGTGCCAGCAGCTTTGGGACGGGAGCTGACAATGAGCAGTTCTTC; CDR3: CASSFGTGADNEQFF
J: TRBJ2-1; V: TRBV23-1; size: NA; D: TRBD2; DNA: TGCGCCAGCAGGAACCTTAGCGGGAGTTTCGTCCGTGAGCAGTTCTTC; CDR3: CASRNLSGSFVREQFF
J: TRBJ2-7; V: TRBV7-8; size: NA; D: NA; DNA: TGTGCCAGCAGCTTAGCGAGGGTGGTTTCCTACGAGCAGTACTTC; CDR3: CASSLARVVSYEQYF
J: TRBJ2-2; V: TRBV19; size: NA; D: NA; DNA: TGTGCCAGTAGAGAAGGGGCGAGCACCGGGGAGCTGTTTTTT; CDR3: CASREGASTGELFF
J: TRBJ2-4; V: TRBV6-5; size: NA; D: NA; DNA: TGTGCCAGCACCCTACTGTCAGGAGGCAAAAACATTCAGTACTTC; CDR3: CASTLLSGGKNIQYF
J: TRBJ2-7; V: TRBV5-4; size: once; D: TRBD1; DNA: TGTGCCAGCAGCTCCGGTGGACAGGGGGCTCCCTACGAGCAGTACTTC; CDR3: CASSSGGQGAPYEQYF
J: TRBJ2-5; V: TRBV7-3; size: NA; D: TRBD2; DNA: TGTGCCAGCAGCTTAACCGCGGGAGGTTTGAAGACCCAGTACTTC; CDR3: CASSLTAGGLKTQYF
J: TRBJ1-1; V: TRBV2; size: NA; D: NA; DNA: TGTGCCAGCAGTGAGAGTCCCATAATGAACACTGAAGCTTTCTTT; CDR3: CASSESPIMNTEAFF
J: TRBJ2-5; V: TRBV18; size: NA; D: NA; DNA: TGTGCCAGCTCACCACCGGGAGCTGGGATACAAGAGACCCAGTACTTC; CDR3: CASSPPGAGIQETQYF
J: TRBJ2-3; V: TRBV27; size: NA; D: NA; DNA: TGTGCCAGCAGTTTCCTAGGGGCGGCAGATACGCAGTATTTT; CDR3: CASSFLGAADTQYF
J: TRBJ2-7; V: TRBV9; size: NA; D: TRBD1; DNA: TGTGCCAGCAGCTCACCCAGGGGGACAGGGACCTACGAGCAGTACTTC; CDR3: CASSSPRGTGTYEQYF
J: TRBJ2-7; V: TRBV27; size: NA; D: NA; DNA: TGTGCCAGCAGTACTCTACAGGGATCCGAGCAGTACTTC; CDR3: CASSTLQGSEQYF
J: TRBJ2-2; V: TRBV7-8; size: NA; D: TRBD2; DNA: TGTGCCAGCAGCTCGGGACTAGCGGGAGGAAACACCGGGGAGCTGTTTTTT; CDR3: CASSSGLAGGNTGELFF
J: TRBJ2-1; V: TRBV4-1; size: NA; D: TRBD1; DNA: TGCGCCAGCAGCCAAGAGGGCGGGACAGGGGCCTACAATGAGCAGTTCTTC; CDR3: CASSQEGGTGAYNEQFF
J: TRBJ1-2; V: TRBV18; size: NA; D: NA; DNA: TGTGCCAGCTCACCTCCAGACTCCTATGGCTACACCTTC; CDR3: CASSPPDSYGYTF
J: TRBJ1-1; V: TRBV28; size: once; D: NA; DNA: TGTGCCACCCGCCGGACTGAAGCTTTCTTT; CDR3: CATRRTEAFF
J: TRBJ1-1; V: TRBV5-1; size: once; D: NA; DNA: TGCGCCAGCAGCCCCGGGGGGCAGGGGTTCACTGAAGCTTTCTTT; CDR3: CASSPGGQGFTEAFF
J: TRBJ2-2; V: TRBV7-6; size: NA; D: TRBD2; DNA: TGTGCCAGCAGCTTCCGACTAGCTCCCACCGGGGAGCTGTTTTTT; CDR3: CASSFRLAPTGELFF